Described below is a single TCR beta chain sequence and its context. Its antigen remains unidentified. The method was immunoSEQ multiplex PCR; TCRdb's version includes in-frame clones alone and lacks a portion of them. The sample shows about 91,000 clones, roughly 70% of them seen only once. The data are from a study of radiotherapy plus CTLA-4 blockade in lung cancer. For the study at large: Patients showed objective responses in 15% to 20% of cases and disease control in around 30%.

Alongside CTLA-4 blockade with ipilimumab, patients with chemo-refractory metastatic non-small-cell lung cancer received focal radiation. Notes on the study in general: Expansion of tumor-derived TCR clones was observed in blood after radiotherapy plus ipilimumab. Early clonal dynamics of blood T cells, together with interferon-beta, were reported as the best response predictor.

Sequencing used peripheral blood, obtained from a patient treated with radiotherapy plus ipilimumab. This clonotype originated in a human donor with non-small cell lung cancer that progressed on radiotherapy plus ipilimumab.

CDR3 DNA: TGTGCCAGCAGCTTAAGGTCTAGCGGTTCCTACGAGCAGTACTTC. This codes for CASSLRSSGSYEQYF. V usage is TRBV7-8 and J usage is TRBJ2-7, with 7 bases aligning to TRBD2. This CDR3 is 15 amino acids long. V shed 2 bases, J shed 1 base, and the junction held 5 bases outside the gene matches. From germline, CDR1 is SGHVS and CDR2 FQNEAQ.